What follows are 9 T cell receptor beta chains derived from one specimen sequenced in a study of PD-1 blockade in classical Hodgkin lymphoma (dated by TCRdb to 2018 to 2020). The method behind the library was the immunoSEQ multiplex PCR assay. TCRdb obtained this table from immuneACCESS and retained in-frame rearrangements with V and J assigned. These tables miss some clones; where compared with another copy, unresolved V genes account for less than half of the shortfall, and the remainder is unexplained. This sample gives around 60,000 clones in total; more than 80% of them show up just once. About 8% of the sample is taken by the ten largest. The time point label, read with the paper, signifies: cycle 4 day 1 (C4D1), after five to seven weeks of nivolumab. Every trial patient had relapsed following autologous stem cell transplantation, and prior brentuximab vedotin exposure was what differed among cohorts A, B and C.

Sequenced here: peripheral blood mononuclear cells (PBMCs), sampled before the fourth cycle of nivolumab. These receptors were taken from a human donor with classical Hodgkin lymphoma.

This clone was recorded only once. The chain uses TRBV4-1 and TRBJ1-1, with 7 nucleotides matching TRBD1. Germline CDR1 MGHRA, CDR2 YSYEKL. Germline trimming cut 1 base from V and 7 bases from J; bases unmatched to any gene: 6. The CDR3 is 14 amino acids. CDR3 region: CASSQGRGPGEAFF. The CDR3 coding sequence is TGCGCCAGCAGCCAAGGAAGGGGGCCAGGTGAAGCTTTCTTT.

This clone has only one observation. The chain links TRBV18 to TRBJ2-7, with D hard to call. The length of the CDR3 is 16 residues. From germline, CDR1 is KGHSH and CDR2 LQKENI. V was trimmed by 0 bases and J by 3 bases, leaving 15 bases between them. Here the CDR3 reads CASSPPFVNAIYEQYF. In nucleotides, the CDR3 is TGTGCCAGCTCACCACCGTTCGTCAATGCTATCTACGAGCAGTACTTC.

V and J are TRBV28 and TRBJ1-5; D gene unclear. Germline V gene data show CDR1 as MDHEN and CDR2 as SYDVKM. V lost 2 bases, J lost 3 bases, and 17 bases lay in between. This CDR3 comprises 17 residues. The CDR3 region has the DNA TGTGCCAGCAGTTTAGAGGGAGCTGGACCGTACAATCAGCCCCAGCATTTT. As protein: CASSLEGAGPYNQPQHF. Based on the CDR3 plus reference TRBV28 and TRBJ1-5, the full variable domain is DVKVTQSSRYLVKRTGEKVFLECVQDMDHENMFWYRQDPGLGLRLIYFSYDVKMKEKGDIPEGYSVSREKKERFSLILESASTNQTSMYLCASSLEGAGPYNQPQHFGDGTRLSIL.

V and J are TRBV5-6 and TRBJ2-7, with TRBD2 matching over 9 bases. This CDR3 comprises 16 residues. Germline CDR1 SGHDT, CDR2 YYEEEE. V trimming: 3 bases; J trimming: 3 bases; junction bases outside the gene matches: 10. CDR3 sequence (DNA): TGTGCCAGCAGCTCCCGCCCCGGGACTAGCATCTACGAGCAGTACTTC. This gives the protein CASSSRPGTSIYEQYF.

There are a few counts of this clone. The chain's CDR3 is CASSLGDNSPLHF. CDR3 coding DNA: TGTGCCAGCAGTTTGGGTGATAATTCACCCCTCCACTTT. V and J are TRBV6-6 and TRBJ1-6, with D unclear. With 4 bases removed from V and 5 bases from J, the gap between germline ends came to 6 bases. Germline V lookup: CDR1 MNHNY, CDR2 SVGAGI (reference sequence). This CDR3 comprises 13 residues.

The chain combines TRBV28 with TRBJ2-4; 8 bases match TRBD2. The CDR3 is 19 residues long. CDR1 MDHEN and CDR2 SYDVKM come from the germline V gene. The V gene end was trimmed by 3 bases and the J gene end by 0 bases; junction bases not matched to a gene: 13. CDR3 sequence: CASSFPSVAGHLAKNIQYF. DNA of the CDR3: TGTGCCAGCAGTTTCCCCTCGGTAGCGGGGCATTTAGCCAAAAACATTCAGTACTTC.

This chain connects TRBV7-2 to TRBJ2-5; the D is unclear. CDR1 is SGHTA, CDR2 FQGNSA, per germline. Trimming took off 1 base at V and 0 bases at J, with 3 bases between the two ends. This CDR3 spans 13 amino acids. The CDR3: CASSLVHQETQYF. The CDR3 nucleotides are TGTGCCAGCAGCTTAGTCCACCAAGAGACCCAGTACTTC.

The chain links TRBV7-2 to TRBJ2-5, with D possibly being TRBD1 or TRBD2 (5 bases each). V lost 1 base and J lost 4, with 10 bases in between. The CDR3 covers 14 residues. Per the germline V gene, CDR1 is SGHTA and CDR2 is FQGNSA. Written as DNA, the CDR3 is TGTGCCAGCAGCTTAGTTGGGGACCGAGAGACCCAGTACTTC. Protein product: CASSLVGDRETQYF.

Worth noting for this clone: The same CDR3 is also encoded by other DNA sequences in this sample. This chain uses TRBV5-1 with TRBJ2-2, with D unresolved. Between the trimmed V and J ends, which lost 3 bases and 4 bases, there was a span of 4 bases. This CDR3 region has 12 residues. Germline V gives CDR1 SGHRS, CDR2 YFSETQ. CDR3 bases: TGCGCCAGCAGCTCAGGCACCGGGGAGCTGTTTTTT. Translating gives CASSSGTGELFF.